These T cell receptor beta chains were read from a single sample in a study of shared clonotypes between healthy human individuals. Only in-frame clones appear in the TCRdb table, and some are missing; sequencing was by immunoSEQ multiplex PCR. Among some 1,600,000 clones listed, under 99% were seen once. Input material: naive CD4+ T cells sorted from blood. These receptors were taken from a man aged 25-45 years in good health. The CDR3 runs from the conserved cysteine through the conserved F or W. D genes are given only for firm matches. Size tells how often a clone was seen (once, few, many) or the class of an expanded clone, and some rows leave it out.

d_gene,abundance,j_gene,v_gene,len,CDR3aa,CDR3nt
NA,once,TRBJ2-7,TRBV28,16,CASSLGSSGDAYEQYF,TGTGCCAGCAGTTTAGGGTCGTCAGGGGATGCCTACGAGCAGTACTTC
TRBD1,once,TRBJ2-2,TRBV5-1,19,CASSLWDRGSWRDTGELFF,TGCGCCAGCAGCTTGTGGGACAGGGGGTCTTGGAGGGACACCGGGGAGCTGTTTTTT
NA,NA,TRBJ2-2,TRBV4-1,17,CASSQDWGAPNTGELFF,TGCGCCAGCAGCCAAGATTGGGGGGCCCCGAACACCGGGGAGCTGTTTTTT
TRBD2,NA,TRBJ2-3,TRBV19,16,CASSTRTSGSGDTQYF,TGTGCCAGTAGTACTCGGACTAGCGGGAGTGGAGATACGCAGTATTTT
NA,NA,TRBJ1-4,TRBV5-6,15,CASSLFWGGNEKLFF,TGTGCCAGCAGCTTGTTTTGGGGCGGGAATGAAAAACTGTTTTTT
TRBD2,NA,TRBJ2-2,TRBV11-3,17,CASSPSGSSGIGGELFF,TGTGCCAGCAGCCCATCGGGTAGTAGCGGGATAGGCGGGGAGCTGTTTTTT
NA,NA,TRBJ1-4,TRBV6-1,15,CASSEDPFRSEKLFF,TGTGCCAGCAGTGAAGACCCGTTCCGTAGTGAAAAACTGTTTTTT
TRBD1,NA,TRBJ1-4,TRBV5-1,14,CASSSGQVGEKLFF,TGCGCCAGCAGCTCCGGACAGGTCGGTGAAAAACTGTTTTTT
NA,NA,TRBJ2-7,TRBV15,14,CATSRDRQGPKQYF,TGTGCCACCAGCAGAGATAGGCAGGGCCCGAAGCAGTACTTC
NA,NA,TRBJ1-4,TRBV15,12,CATRNQNEKLFF,TGTGCCACCAGGAACCAGAATGAAAAACTGTTTTTT
NA,NA,TRBJ1-1,TRBV14,16,CASSQIGDGKNTEAFF,TGTGCCAGCAGCCAAATTGGGGACGGTAAAAACACTGAAGCTTTCTTT
NA,NA,TRBJ2-1,TRBV10-1,17,CASSVGVPQDLYNEQFF,TGCGCCAGCAGTGTTGGAGTCCCTCAAGATCTCTACAATGAGCAGTTCTTC
NA,NA,TRBJ1-1,TRBV5-6,15,CASSLTTRGNTEAFF,TGTGCCAGCAGCTTAACCACCAGGGGGAACACTGAAGCTTTCTTT
TRBD1,once,TRBJ2-7,TRBV5-3,22,CARSLTRCGWDSLYFKPYEQYF,TGTGCCAGAAGCTTGACTCGATGCGGTTGGGACAGCCTTTATTTTAAGCCCTACGAGCAGTACTTC
TRBD1,NA,TRBJ1-2,TRBV6-1,13,CASGGQGRYGYTF,TGTGCCAGCGGGGGACAGGGACGCTATGGCTACACCTTC
TRBD1,NA,TRBJ2-5,TRBV5-1,15,CASSTRGQVGETQYF,TGCGCCAGCAGCACGCGAGGACAGGTGGGGGAGACCCAGTACTTC
NA,NA,TRBJ1-2,TRBV28,12,CASSLDVYGYTF,TGTGCCAGCAGTTTGGACGTCTATGGCTACACCTTC
TRBD1,NA,TRBJ1-5,TRBV19,13,CASSIEGAEPQHF,TGTGCCAGTAGTATTGAGGGGGCTGAGCCCCAGCATTTT
TRBD2,NA,TRBJ2-1,TRBV7-6,18,CASSSNPGTSGRAYEQFF,TGTGCCAGCAGCTCTAACCCCGGGACTAGCGGGAGGGCTTATGAGCAGTTCTTC
NA,NA,TRBJ2-1,TRBV7-9,11,CASSGPGEQFF,TGTGCCAGCAGCGGTCCCGGGGAGCAGTTCTTC
NA,NA,TRBJ2-3,TRBV18,17,CASSPVSLGRSTDTQYF,TGTGCCAGCTCACCGGTATCTCTGGGGCGGAGCACAGATACGCAGTATTTT
NA,NA,TRBJ2-2,TRBV4-1,16,CASSHSSGRGTGELFF,TGCGCCAGCAGCCATTCATCCGGGAGAGGGACCGGGGAGCTGTTTTTT
NA,NA,TRBJ2-7,TRBV2,14,CASSEAGTPYEQYF,TGTGCCAGCAGTGAAGCGGGGACTCCCTACGAGCAGTACTTC
NA,NA,TRBJ2-3,TRBV5-1,13,CASSLAWADTQYF,TGCGCCAGCAGCTTGGCGTGGGCAGATACGCAGTATTTT
NA,NA,TRBJ1-2,TRBV28,13,CASSPGGVYGYTF,TGTGCCAGCAGTCCCGGCGGGGTTTATGGCTACACCTTC
TRBD1,NA,TRBJ1-2,TRBV5-6,15,CASSLRQGSNYGYTF,TGTGCCAGCAGCTTACGACAGGGCTCTAACTATGGCTACACCTTC
NA,NA,TRBJ2-3,TRBV5-1,13,CASSSAFTDTQYF,TGCGCCAGCAGCTCCGCGTTCACAGATACGCAGTATTTT
NA,NA,TRBJ1-4,TRBV6-6,16,CASSYRVQGRNEKLFF,TGTGCCAGCAGTTATCGGGTACAGGGAAGGAATGAAAAACTGTTTTTT
NA,NA,TRBJ2-7,TRBV28,13,CASSPGLPYEQYF,TGTGCCAGCAGTCCCGGCCTACCCTACGAGCAGTACTTC
TRBD1,NA,TRBJ2-2,TRBV7-9,16,CASSLTGGSDTGELFF,TGTGCCAGCAGCTTGACAGGGGGCTCCGACACCGGGGAGCTGTTTTTT
TRBD2,NA,TRBJ2-7,TRBV28,14,CASSPRGGSYEQYF,TGTGCCAGCAGTCCTCGGGGGGGGAGCTACGAGCAGTACTTC
TRBD2,NA,TRBJ2-7,TRBV19,15,CASSRAGLAGYEQYF,TGTGCCAGTAGTCGGGCGGGACTAGCGGGATACGAGCAGTACTTC
NA,once,TRBJ2-5,TRBV7-2,13,CASSSGPQETQYF,TGTGCCAGCAGCTCGGGACCTCAAGAGACCCAGTACTTC
NA,NA,TRBJ2-7,TRBV19,16,CASSIDRVGSGYEQYF,TGTGCCAGTAGTATAGATCGGGTAGGTAGCGGCTACGAGCAGTACTTC
TRBD2,NA,TRBJ2-1,TRBV27,15,CASSLGGRDYNEQFF,TGTGCCAGCAGTTTAGGCGGGAGGGATTACAATGAGCAGTTCTTC
TRBD1,NA,TRBJ2-7,TRBV5-5,15,CASSLGPGQGYEQYF,TGTGCCAGCAGCTTGGGGCCGGGACAGGGTTACGAGCAGTACTTC
NA,NA,TRBJ2-7,TRBV7-8,15,CASSLESSYVYEQYF,TGTGCCAGCAGCTTAGAGTCTAGCTACGTGTACGAGCAGTACTTC
TRBD1,once,TRBJ2-7,TRBV11-2,15,CASSPVGTGIYEQYF,TGTGCCAGCAGCCCGGTAGGGACAGGCATCTACGAGCAGTACTTC
NA,NA,TRBJ2-2,TRBV19,12,CASWPTHGELFF,TGTGCCAGTTGGCCAACCCACGGGGAGCTGTTTTTT
NA,NA,TRBJ1-1,TRBV5-6,16,CASSLIEGPGFSEAFF,TGTGCCAGCAGCTTGATTGAAGGGCCGGGCTTCTCTGAAGCTTTCTTT
TRBD1,NA,TRBJ2-5,TRBV19,15,CASSTGQGAQETQYF,TGTGCCAGTAGTACAGGACAGGGGGCGCAAGAGACCCAGTACTTC
NA,NA,TRBJ1-2,TRBV6-5,16,CASSSPAAGGNYGYTF,TGTGCCAGCAGTTCCCCAGCGGCGGGGGGTAACTATGGCTACACCTTC
TRBD2,once,TRBJ2-3,TRBV5-4,16,CASSLGRDRSTDTQYF,TGTGCCAGCAGCTTAGGGAGGGACCGAAGCACAGATACGCAGTATTTT
NA,once,TRBJ2-2,TRBV10-3,16,CAISESTRGNTGELFF,TGTGCCATCAGTGAGTCAACCAGGGGGAACACCGGGGAGCTGTTTTTT
NA,NA,TRBJ2-1,TRBV29-1,13,CSTTGAGRNEQFF,TGCAGCACCACGGGGGCAGGGAGGAATGAGCAGTTCTTC
NA,NA,TRBJ2-3,TRBV2,13,CASTQVNADTQYF,TGTGCCAGCACACAGGTGAACGCAGATACGCAGTATTTT
NA,NA,TRBJ1-2,TRBV5-6,14,CASSIGQRYYGYTF,TGTGCCAGCAGCATCGGACAGCGCTACTATGGCTACACCTTC
TRBD1,NA,TRBJ1-2,TRBV28,16,CASSLAEPGQSYGYTF,TGTGCCAGCAGTTTAGCTGAGCCGGGACAGAGTTATGGCTACACCTTC
NA,NA,TRBJ1-1,TRBV2,12,CASSEQNTEAFF,TGTGCCAGCAGTGAACAGAACACTGAAGCTTTCTTT
NA,NA,TRBJ2-5,TRBV7-7,13,CASSARRQETQYF,TGTGCTAGCAGCGCGAGAAGACAAGAGACCCAGTACTTC
TRBD1,NA,TRBJ1-1,TRBV6-1,13,CASMRERQGEAFF,TGTGCCAGCATGAGGGAACGACAGGGTGAAGCTTTCTTT
TRBD2,NA,TRBJ2-2,TRBV15,16,CATSLAGVWNTGELFF,TGTGCCACCTCTCTAGCGGGAGTATGGAACACCGGGGAGCTGTTTTTT
NA,NA,TRBJ2-7,TRBV27,15,CASSSSGKVGYEQYF,TGTGCCAGCAGTTCCTCTGGGAAGGTCGGCTACGAGCAGTACTTC
NA,NA,TRBJ2-7,TRBV9,16,CASSSTPVVGLNEQYF,TGTGCCAGCAGCTCCACCCCTGTAGTCGGGTTAAACGAGCAGTACTTC
NA,NA,TRBJ1-5,TRBV14,14,CASSQERNYQPQHF,TGTGCCAGCAGCCAAGAACGGAATTATCAGCCCCAGCATTTT
TRBD2,NA,TRBJ2-1,TRBV5-1,16,CASSLEAGGEYNEQFF,TGCGCCAGCAGCTTGGAGGCGGGAGGGGAGTACAATGAGCAGTTCTTC